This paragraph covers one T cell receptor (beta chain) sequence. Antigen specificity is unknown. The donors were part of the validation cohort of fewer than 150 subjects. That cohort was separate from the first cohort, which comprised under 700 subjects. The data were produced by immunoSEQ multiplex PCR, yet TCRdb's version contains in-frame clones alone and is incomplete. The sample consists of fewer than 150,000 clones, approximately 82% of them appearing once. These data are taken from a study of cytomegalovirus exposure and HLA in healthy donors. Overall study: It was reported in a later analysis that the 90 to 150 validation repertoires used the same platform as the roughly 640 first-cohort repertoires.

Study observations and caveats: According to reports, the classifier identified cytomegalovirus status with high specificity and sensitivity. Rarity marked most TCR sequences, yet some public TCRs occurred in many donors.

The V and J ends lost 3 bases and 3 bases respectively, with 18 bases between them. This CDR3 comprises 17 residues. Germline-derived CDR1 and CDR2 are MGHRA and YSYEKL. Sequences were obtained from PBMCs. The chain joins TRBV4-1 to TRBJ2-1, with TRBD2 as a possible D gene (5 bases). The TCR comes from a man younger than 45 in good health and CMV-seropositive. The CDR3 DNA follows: TGCGCCAGCAGCCACAAATCGTTGAGGGTCGGCTACAATGAGCAGTTCTTC. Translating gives CASSHKSLRVGYNEQFF.